This T cell receptor beta chain is from a study of breast tumors, draining lymph nodes, adjacent tissues. TCRdb used MiXCR to reprocess the multiplex PCR reads, holding one entry per CDR3 protein. The data hold fewer than 250,000 distinct CDR3 sequences, with approximately 29% observed a single time. Many counts were recorded for this clonotype. Axillary draining lymph nodes of breast cancer patients supplied the node samples. Per germline, CDR1 SGHDN and CDR2 FVKESK. With V trimmed by 0 bases and J by 6 bases, 7 bases remained unmatched. The CDR3 contains 15 residues. The receptor was derived from a female donor with breast cancer. Some clones in this sample may be carry-over from other donors' samples. Input material: axillary lymph node tissue. The chain has TRBV14 and TRBJ2-7; 8 bases line up with TRBD2. The CDR3 nucleotides are TGTGCCAGCAGCCAAGAACGGCTAGCGGGTTCCGAGCAGTACTTC. It codes for CASSQERLAGSEQYF.